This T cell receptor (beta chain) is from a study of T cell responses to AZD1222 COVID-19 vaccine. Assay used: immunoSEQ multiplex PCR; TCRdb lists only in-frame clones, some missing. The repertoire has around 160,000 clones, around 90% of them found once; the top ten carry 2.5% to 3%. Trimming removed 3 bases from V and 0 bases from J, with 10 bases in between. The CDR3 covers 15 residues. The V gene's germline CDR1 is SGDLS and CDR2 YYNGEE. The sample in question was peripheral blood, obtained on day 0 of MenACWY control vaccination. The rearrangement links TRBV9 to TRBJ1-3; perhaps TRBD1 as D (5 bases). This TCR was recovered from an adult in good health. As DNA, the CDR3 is TGTGCCAGCAGCGGACAGTCCCTCTCTGGAAACACCATATATTTT. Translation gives CASSGQSLSGNTIYF.